One sample yielded the 4 T cell receptor beta chains listed below, sequenced in a study of blood T cell repertoires in COVID-19. TCRdb's copy holds only in-frame clones and misses some; the assay was immunoSEQ multiplex PCR. The sample has some 200,000 clones; about 88% are singletons. The sample comprised peripheral blood. These TCRs come from a middle-aged man with active or convalescent COVID-19.

J is TRBJ2-7 and V is TRBV15; D uncertain. The CDR3 loop spans 12 amino acids. The germline gives CDR1 LNHNV, CDR2 YYDKDF (reference sequence). V was clipped by 0 bases and J by 12 bases, with 12 bases between them. CDR3 in DNA: TGTGCCACCAGCAGAGATCTGAGTTCGCCGTACTTC. This gives the protein CATSRDLSSPYF.

The chain is built from TRBV6-5 and TRBJ2-2; D possibly corresponds to TRBD1 (5 bases). CDR1 and CDR2 from the germline V gene are MNHEY and SVGAGI. The CDR3 is 13 residues long. Trimming cost V 4 bases and J 7 bases, with 10 bases left between them. The CDR3 DNA follows: TGTGCCAGCAGTTTAGGGGTTGACGGGGAGCTGTTTTTT. It codes for CASSLGVDGELFF.

CDR3 amino acids: CASMPGTRDEQYF. The CDR3 bases are TGTGCCAGCATGCCCGGAACCAGGGACGAGCAGTACTTC. The V gene is TRBV28, the J gene TRBJ2-7, with a tentative D call TRBD1 (5 bases). The CDR3 loop spans 13 amino acids. The ends were cut back, 7 bases at V and 5 bases at J, with 15 bases in the middle. CDR1 is MDHEN and CDR2 is SYDVKM in the germline V gene.

This chain links TRBV5-5 with TRBJ1-4; 9 nucleotides match TRBD1. Germline CDR1 SGHKS, CDR2 YYEKEE (reference sequence). This CDR3 region has 18 residues. V shed 1 base, J shed 5 bases, and the junction held 12 bases outside the gene matches. CDR3 in amino acids: CASSLYPGTGIRNEKLFF. The CDR3 coding sequence is TGTGCCAGCAGCTTGTACCCCGGGACAGGGATTAGAAATGAAAAACTGTTTTTT.